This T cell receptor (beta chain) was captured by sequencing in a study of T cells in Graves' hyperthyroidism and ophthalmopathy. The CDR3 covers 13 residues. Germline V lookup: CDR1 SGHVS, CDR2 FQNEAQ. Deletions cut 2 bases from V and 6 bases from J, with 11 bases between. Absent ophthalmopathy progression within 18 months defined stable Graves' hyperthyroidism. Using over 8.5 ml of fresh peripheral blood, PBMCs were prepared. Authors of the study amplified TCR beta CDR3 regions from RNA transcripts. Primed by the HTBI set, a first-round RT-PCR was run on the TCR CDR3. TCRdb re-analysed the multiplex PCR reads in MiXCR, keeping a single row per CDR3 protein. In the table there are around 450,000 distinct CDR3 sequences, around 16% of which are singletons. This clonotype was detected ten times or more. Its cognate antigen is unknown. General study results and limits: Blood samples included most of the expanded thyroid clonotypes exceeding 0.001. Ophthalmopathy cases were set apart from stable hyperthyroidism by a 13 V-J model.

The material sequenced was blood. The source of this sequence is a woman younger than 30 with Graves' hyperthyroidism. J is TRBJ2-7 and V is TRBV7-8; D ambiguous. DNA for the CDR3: TGTGCCAGCAGCTTATGGTCCAGCTCCGAGCAGTACTTC. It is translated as CASSLWSSSEQYF.